This TCR beta chain was found in a study of OX40 agonist ivuxolimab in advanced cancers. Using immunoSEQ multiplex PCR, the repertoire was profiled, and TCRdb retains in-frame clones only, with some absent. The sample includes 55,000 or so clones, 88% seen only once; the top ten take approximately 7%. The CDR3 length is 14 residues. Germline trimming cut 6 bases from V and 3 bases from J; bases unmatched to any gene: 4. Germline V gene data show CDR1 as MNHEY and CDR2 as SMNVEV (reference sequence). Here the sequenced sample was CD4+ or CD8+ T cells sorted from blood, taken in a trial of the OX40 agonist ivuxolimab. The sequence was obtained from an adult with an advanced solid tumor such as melanoma, head and neck, liver or kidney cancer. This rearrangement joins TRBV27 to TRBJ2-7; TRBD1 matches 11 bases. This CDR3 is CASRGQGGNYEQYF. The CDR3, as DNA: TGTGCCAGCAGGGGACAGGGGGGGAACTACGAGCAGTACTTC.